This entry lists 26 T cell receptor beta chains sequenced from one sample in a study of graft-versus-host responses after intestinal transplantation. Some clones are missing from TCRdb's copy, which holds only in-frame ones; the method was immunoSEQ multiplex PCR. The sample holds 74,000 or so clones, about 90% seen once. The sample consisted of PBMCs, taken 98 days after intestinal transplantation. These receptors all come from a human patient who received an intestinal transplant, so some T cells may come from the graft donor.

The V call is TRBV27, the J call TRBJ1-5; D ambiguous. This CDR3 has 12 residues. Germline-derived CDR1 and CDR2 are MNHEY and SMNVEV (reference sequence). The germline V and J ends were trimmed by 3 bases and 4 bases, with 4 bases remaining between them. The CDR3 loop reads CASSFKNQPQHF. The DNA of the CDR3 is TGTGCCAGCAGTTTCAAGAATCAGCCCCAGCATTTT.

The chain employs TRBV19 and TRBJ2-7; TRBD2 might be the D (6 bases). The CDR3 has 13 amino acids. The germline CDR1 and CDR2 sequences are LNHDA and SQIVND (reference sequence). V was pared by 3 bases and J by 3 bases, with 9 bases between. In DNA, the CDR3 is TGTGCCAGTAGTATTGCGGGGCGCTACGAGCAGTACTTC. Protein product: CASSIAGRYEQYF.

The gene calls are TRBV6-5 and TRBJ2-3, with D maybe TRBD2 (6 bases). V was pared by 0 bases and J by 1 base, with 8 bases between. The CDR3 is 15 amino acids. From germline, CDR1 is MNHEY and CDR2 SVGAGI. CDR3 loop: CASSYSSGRTDTQYF. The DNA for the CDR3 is TGTGCCAGCAGTTACTCTAGCGGCCGCACAGATACGCAGTATTTT.

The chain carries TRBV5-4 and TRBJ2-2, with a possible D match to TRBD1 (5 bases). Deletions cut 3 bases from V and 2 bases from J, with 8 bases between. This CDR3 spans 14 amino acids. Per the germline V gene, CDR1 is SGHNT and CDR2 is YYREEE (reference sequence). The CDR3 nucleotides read TGTGCCAGCAGCTACAGGCTTAACACCGGGGAGCTGTTTTTT. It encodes CASSYRLNTGELFF.

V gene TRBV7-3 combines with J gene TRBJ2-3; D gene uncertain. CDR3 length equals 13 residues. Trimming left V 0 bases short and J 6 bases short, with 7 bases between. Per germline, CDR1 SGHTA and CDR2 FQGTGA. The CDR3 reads CASSLTRSDTQYF. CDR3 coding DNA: TGTGCCAGCAGCTTAACACGGTCGGATACGCAGTATTTT.

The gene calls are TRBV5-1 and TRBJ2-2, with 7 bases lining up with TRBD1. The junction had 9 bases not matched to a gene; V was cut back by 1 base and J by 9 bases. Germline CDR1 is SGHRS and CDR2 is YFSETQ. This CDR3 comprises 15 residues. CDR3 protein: CASSLRGPLPRELFF. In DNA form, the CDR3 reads TGCGCCAGCAGCTTGAGGGGGCCCCTCCCCCGGGAGCTGTTTTTT.

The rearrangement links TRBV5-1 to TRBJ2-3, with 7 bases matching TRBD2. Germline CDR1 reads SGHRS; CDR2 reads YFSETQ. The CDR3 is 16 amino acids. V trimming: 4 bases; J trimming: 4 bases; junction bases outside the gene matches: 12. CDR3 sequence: CASSGMGGPGADTQYF. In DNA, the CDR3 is TGCGCCAGCAGCGGCATGGGAGGGCCGGGGGCAGATACGCAGTATTTT.

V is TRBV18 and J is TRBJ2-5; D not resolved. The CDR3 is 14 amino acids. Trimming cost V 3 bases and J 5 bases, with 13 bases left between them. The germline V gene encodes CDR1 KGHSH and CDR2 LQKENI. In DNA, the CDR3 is TGTGCCAGCTCACCGAAGGGCCCTCACGAGACCCAGTACTTC. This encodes CASSPKGPHETQYF.

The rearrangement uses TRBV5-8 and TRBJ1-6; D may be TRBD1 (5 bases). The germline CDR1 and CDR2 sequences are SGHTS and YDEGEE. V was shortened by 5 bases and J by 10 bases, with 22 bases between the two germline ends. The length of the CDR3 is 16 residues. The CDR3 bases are TGTGCCAGCAGTCACCTAGCGGGCAGGGAGGACTCACCCCTCCACTTT. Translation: CASSHLAGREDSPLHF.

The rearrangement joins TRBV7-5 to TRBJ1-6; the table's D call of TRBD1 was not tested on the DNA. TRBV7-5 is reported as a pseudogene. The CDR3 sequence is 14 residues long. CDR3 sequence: CVRSFPGGNSPLHF. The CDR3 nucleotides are TGTGTCAGAAGCTTCCCAGGGGGTAATTCACCCCTCCACTTT.

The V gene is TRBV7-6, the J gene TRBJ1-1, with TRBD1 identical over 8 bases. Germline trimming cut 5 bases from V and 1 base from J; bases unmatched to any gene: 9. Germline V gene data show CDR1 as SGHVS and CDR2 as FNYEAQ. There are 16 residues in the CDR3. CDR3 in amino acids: CASSHPGTGQNTEAFF. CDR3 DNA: TGTGCCAGCAGCCACCCTGGGACAGGCCAGAACACTGAAGCTTTCTTT.

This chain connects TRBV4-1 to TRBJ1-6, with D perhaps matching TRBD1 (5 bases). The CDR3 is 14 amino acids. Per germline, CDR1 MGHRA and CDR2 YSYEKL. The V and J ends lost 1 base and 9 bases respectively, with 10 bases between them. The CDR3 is CASSQGAGSSPLHF. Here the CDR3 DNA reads TGCGCCAGCAGCCAAGGCGCAGGGAGTTCACCCCTCCACTTT.

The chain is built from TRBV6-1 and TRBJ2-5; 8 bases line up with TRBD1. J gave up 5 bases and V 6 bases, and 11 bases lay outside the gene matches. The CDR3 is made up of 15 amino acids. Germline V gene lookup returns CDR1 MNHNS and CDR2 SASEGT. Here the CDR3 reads CASSHGQGFWETQYF. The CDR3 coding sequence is TGTGCCAGCAGCCATGGACAGGGCTTTTGGGAGACCCAGTACTTC.

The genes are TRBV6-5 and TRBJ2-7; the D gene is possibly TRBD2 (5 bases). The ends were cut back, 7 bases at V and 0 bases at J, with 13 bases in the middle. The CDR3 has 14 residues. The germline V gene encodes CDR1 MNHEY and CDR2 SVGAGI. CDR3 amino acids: CASMPSPLSYEQYF. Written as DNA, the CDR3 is TGTGCCAGCATGCCTAGCCCCCTCTCCTACGAGCAGTACTTC.

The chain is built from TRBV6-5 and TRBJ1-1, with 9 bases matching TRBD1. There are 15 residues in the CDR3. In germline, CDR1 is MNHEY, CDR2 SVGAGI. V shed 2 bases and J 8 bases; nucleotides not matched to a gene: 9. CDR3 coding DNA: TGTGCCAGCAGTTACCAGCACCGGACAGGGGAAGAAGCTTTCTTT. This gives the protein CASSYQHRTGEEAFF.

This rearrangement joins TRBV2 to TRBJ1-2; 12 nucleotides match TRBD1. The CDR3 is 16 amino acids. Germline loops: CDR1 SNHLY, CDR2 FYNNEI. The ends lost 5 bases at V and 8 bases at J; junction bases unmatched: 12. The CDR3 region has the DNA TGTGCCAGCAGTCCGCCGGGACAGGGGGCGGCGGGAGGCTACACCTTC. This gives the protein CASSPPGQGAAGGYTF.

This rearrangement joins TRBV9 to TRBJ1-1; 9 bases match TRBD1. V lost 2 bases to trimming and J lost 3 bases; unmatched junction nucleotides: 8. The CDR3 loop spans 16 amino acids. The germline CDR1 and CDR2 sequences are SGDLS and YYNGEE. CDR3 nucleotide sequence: TGTGCCAGCAGCGTCAACCGCGACAGGGGGGACACTGAAGCTTTCTTT. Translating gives CASSVNRDRGDTEAFF.

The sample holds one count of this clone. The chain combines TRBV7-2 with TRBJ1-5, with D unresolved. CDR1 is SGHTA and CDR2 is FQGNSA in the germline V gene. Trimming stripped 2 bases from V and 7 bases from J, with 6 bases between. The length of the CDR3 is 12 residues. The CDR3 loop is CASSLPSQPQHF. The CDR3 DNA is TGTGCCAGCAGCTTACCGTCCCAGCCCCAGCATTTT.

The CDR3 sequence: CASRRAGHLSGANVLTF. CDR3 in DNA: TGTGCCAGCAGACGAGCGGGACATCTCTCTGGGGCCAACGTCCTGACTTTC. The chain links TRBV27 to TRBJ2-6; perhaps TRBD2 as D (7 bases). Germline V gene sequence: CDR1 MNHEY, CDR2 SMNVEV (reference sequence). V lost 6 bases to trimming and J lost 0 bases, with 15 bases between them. This CDR3 region has 17 residues.

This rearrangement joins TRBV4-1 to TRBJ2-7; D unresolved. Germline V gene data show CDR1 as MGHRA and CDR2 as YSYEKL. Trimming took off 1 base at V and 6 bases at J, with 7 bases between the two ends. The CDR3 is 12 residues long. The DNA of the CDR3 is TGCGCCAGCAGCCAAGCAGGAGCCGAGCAGTACTTC. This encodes CASSQAGAEQYF.

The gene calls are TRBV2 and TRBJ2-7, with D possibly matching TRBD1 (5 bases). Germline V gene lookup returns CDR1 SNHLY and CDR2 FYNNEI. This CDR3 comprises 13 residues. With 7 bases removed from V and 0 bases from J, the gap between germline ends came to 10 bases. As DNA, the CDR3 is TGTGCCAGCAAGGCAGGGTACTCCTACGAGCAGTACTTC. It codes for CASKAGYSYEQYF. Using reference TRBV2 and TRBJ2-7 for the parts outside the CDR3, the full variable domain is EPEVTQTPSHQVTQMGQEVILRCVPISNHLYFYWYRQILGQKVEFLVSFYNNEISEKSEIFDDQFSVERPDGSNFTLKIRSTKLEDSAMYFCASKAGYSYEQYFGPGTRLTVT.

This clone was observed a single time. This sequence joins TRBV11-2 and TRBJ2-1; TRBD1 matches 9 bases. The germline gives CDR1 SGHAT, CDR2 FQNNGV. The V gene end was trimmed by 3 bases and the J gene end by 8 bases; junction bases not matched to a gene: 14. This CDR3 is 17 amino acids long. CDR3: CASSFPTPGTGRDEQFF. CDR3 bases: TGTGCCAGCAGCTTCCCCACTCCCGGGACAGGGCGGGATGAGCAGTTCTTC.

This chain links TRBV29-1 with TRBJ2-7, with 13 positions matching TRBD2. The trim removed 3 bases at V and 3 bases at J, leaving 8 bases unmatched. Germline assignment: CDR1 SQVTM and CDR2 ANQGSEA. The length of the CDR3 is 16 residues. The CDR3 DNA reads TGCAGCGTTGACGGACTAGCGGGAGCAGAAGTCTACGAGCAGTACTTC. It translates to CSVDGLAGAEVYEQYF.

Written as DNA, the CDR3 is TGTGCCAGCAGTTACCCGTCGGGGCCCCAGCATTTT. It translates to CASSYPSGPQHF. V usage is TRBV6-5 and J usage is TRBJ1-5; D is undetermined. Per germline, CDR1 MNHEY and CDR2 SVGAGI. Trimming removed 2 bases at V and 9 bases at J, with 8 bases between. The CDR3 is made up of 12 amino acids.

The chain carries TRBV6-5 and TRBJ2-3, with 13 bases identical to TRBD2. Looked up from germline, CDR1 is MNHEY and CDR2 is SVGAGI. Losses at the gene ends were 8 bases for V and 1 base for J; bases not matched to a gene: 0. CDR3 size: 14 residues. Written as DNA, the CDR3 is TGTGCCAGCGGACTAGCGGGAGGCACAGATACGCAGTATTTT. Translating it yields CASGLAGGTDTQYF.

CDR3 nucleotide sequence: TGTGCCAGCAGCCCCCATGAGGGGGCTGGGGAGACCCAGTACTTC. As protein: CASSPHEGAGETQYF. This chain links TRBV13 with TRBJ2-5, with 7 nucleotides matching TRBD1. The CDR3 is 15 residues long. The V gene end was trimmed by 5 bases and the J gene end by 5 bases; junction bases not matched to a gene: 11. Per germline, CDR1 PRHDT and CDR2 FYEKMQ (reference sequence).